The next 27 T cell receptor beta chains were all read from a single sample in a study of blood T cell repertoires in COVID-19 (TCRdb year 2020). Libraries were constructed by the immunoSEQ multiplex PCR assay. Drawn from immuneACCESS, this table holds only the in-frame rearrangements with V and J called that TCRdb kept. Clones are partly lost; checked studies trace under half to an unresolved V gene and leave the rest unexplained. The sample has under 400,000 clones on record, about 87% of them singletons. Around 2% of the sample is in the top ten clones. The specimen sequenced was PBMCs or T cells enriched from blood (not recorded which). These receptors all come from a man in his forties or fifties in a cohort exposed to, infected with or recovered from COVID-19 (not recorded which).

This rearrangement joins TRBV20-1 to TRBJ2-7; tentative D call: TRBD2 (6 bases). Trimming took 3 bases from V and 0 from J, leaving 9 bases between them. This CDR3 comprises 13 residues. Per germline, CDR1 DFQATT and CDR2 SNEGSKA (reference sequence). The DNA for the CDR3 is TGCAGTGCTAGTCGGGGGAGCTCCTACGAGCAGTACTTC. This gives the protein CSASRGSSYEQYF.

The J gene is TRBJ2-2, the V gene TRBV19, with 7 positions matching TRBD1. Losses at the gene ends were 2 bases for V and 4 bases for J; bases not matched to a gene: 7. The CDR3 sequence is 16 residues long. From germline, CDR1 is LNHDA and CDR2 SQIVND (reference sequence). CDR3 protein: CASSIIPGGRTGELFF. The DNA of the CDR3 is TGTGCCAGTAGTATAATTCCAGGGGGTCGCACCGGGGAGCTGTTTTTT.

The count of this clone is one. The CDR3 nucleotides are TGTGCCAGCTCAGCGGACTGGGCCTATGGCTACACCTTC. Translation gives CASSADWAYGYTF. The chain joins TRBV18 to TRBJ1-2; no clear D. The CDR3 is 13 amino acids. Per the germline V gene, CDR1 is KGHSH and CDR2 is LQKENI. V lost 5 bases to trimming and J lost 4 bases, with 11 bases between them.

The chain couples TRBV28 to TRBJ1-1; 7 nucleotides line up with TRBD1. The V gene end was trimmed by 3 bases and the J gene end by 6 bases; junction bases not matched to a gene: 10. Germline CDR1 is MDHEN and CDR2 is SYDVKM. The CDR3 has 15 amino acids. The CDR3 here is CASSFSTGNVPEAFF. The CDR3 DNA reads TGTGCCAGCAGTTTCTCGACAGGGAATGTCCCTGAAGCTTTCTTT.

The chain is built from TRBV6-6 and TRBJ2-1; 8 bases line up with TRBD2. CDR1 is MNHNY, CDR2 SVGAGI, per germline (reference sequence). The CDR3 runs 13 residues. Unmatched junction bases numbered 6, after V lost 8 bases and J lost 6 bases. The CDR3 DNA reads as TGTGCCAGCGACCGTAGCGGGACCAATGAGCAGTTCTTC. Encoded protein: CASDRSGTNEQFF.

Only a few counts were recorded for this clone. The V gene is TRBV11-3, the J gene TRBJ1-1; 8 positions match TRBD1. Germline V gene sequence: CDR1 SGHNT, CDR2 YENEEA. The J segment lost 5 bases and the V segment lost 1 base, leaving 6 bases of the junction unmatched. The CDR3 totals 15 residues. This CDR3 is CASSLGGTGGTEAFF. The CDR3 nucleotides read TGTGCCAGCAGCTTAGGGGGTACAGGGGGTACTGAAGCTTTCTTT.

J is TRBJ1-4 and V is TRBV15; D uncertain. Germline V gene sequence: CDR1 LNHNV, CDR2 YYDKDF (reference sequence). The ends were cut back, 0 bases at V and 4 bases at J, with 12 bases in the middle. The CDR3 loop spans 16 amino acids. CDR3 protein: CATSRDVTLGNEKLFF. In nucleotides, the CDR3 is TGTGCCACCAGCAGAGATGTGACACTGGGTAATGAAAAACTGTTTTTT.

The V and J genes are TRBV5-1 and TRBJ2-6; D ambiguous. The CDR3 is made up of 14 amino acids. CDR1 is SGHRS, CDR2 YFSETQ, per germline. Trimming left V 3 bases short and J 3 bases short, with 7 bases between. The DNA of the CDR3 is TGCGCCAGCAGCTCCAAAATTGGGGCCAACGTCCTGACTTTC. Protein sequence: CASSSKIGANVLTF.

J is TRBJ1-2 and V is TRBV5-6; D perhaps matches TRBD1 (5 bases). The CDR3 sequence is 15 residues long. Germline CDR1 is SGHDT and CDR2 is YYEEEE. The V and J ends lost 4 bases and 2 bases respectively, with 15 bases between them. The chain's CDR3 is CASSTTGIPNYGYTF. CDR3 sequence (DNA): TGTGCCAGCAGCACAACAGGCATACCCAACTATGGCTACACCTTC.

The V call is TRBV6-5, the J call TRBJ1-2; a weak D match, TRBD1 (5 bases). Germline CDR1 reads MNHEY; CDR2 reads SVGAGI. The CDR3 spans 13 residues. V was trimmed by 10 bases and J by 3 bases, leaving 15 bases between them. The CDR3 DNA is TGTGCCACCCGGCCGGGGGATGACTATGGCTACACCTTC. This codes for CATRPGDDYGYTF.

The CDR3 nucleotides are TGTGCCAGCAGTGAGGCCAGACTAGCGGAAGAGACCCAGTACTTC. It encodes CASSEARLAEETQYF. The chain links TRBV6-1 to TRBJ2-5, with 9 nucleotides matching TRBD2. The CDR3 contains 15 residues. Germline CDR1 MNHNS, CDR2 SASEGT. V lost 3 bases and J lost 3; bases outside the gene matches: 5.

The chain links TRBV7-8 to TRBJ2-7; 7 bases fit TRBD1. The CDR3 runs to 15 residues. CDR1 is SGHVS, CDR2 FQNEAQ, per germline. The V and J ends lost 5 bases and 5 bases, in that order; junction bases with no gene match: 12. The CDR3 region is CASSPPTGLSNEQYF. For the CDR3, the DNA is TGTGCCAGCAGCCCGCCGACAGGGTTGTCGAACGAGCAGTACTTC.

The rearrangement links TRBV6-5 to TRBJ1-3; 8 nucleotides match TRBD1. Germline values: CDR1 MNHEY, CDR2 SVGAGI. CDR3 length equals 15 residues. J was trimmed by 2 bases and V by 4 bases; bases with no gene match: 4. The CDR3 DNA reads TGTGCCAGCAGTTCCGAGACAGGGGCTGGAAACACCATATATTTT. Protein: CASSSETGAGNTIYF.

The chain combines TRBV9 with TRBJ2-2; TRBD2 matches at 10 bases. V lost 4 bases to trimming and J lost 1 base; unmatched junction nucleotides: 1. The V gene's germline CDR1 is SGDLS and CDR2 YYNGEE. The CDR3 extends over 15 amino acids. The CDR3 DNA sequence: TGTGCCAGCAGCCGGACTAGCGGGAACACCGGGGAGCTGTTTTTT. Amino acids: CASSRTSGNTGELFF. Looking up the rest from reference TRBV9 and TRBJ2-2 gives the full variable domain: DSGVTQTPKHLITATGQRVTLRCSPRSGDLSVYWYQQSLDQGLQFLIQYYNGEERAKGNILERFSAQQFPDLHSELNLSSLELGDSALYFCASSRTSGNTGELFFGEGSRLTVL.

The rearrangement links TRBV28 to TRBJ1-6; D is unclear. Looked up from germline, CDR1 is MDHEN and CDR2 is SYDVKM. V was shortened by 3 bases and J by 6 bases, with 6 bases between the two germline ends. The CDR3 extends over 13 amino acids. CDR3 residues: CASSFGGNSPLHF. In nucleotides, the CDR3 is TGTGCCAGCAGTTTTGGAGGTAATTCACCCCTCCACTTT.

The rearrangement joins TRBV5-4 to TRBJ2-5; 9 bases match TRBD2. Unmatched junction bases numbered 8, after V lost 0 bases and J lost 5 bases. This CDR3 is built from 16 residues. Per the germline V gene, CDR1 is SGHNT and CDR2 is YYREEE (reference sequence). The CDR3 sequence: CASSLGSSGSSETQYF. DNA for the CDR3: TGTGCCAGCAGCTTGGGGAGTAGCGGGAGTAGTGAGACCCAGTACTTC.

This rearrangement joins TRBV3-1 (or the pseudogene TRBV3-2) to TRBJ2-1, with 13 bases fitting TRBD2. Germline lookup yields CDR1 LGHDT and CDR2 YNNKEL (reference sequence). The CDR3 totals 16 residues. Trimming removed 1 base from V and 8 bases from J; junction bases left unmatched: 5. CDR3 DNA sequence: TGTGCCAGCAGCCAAGGGACTAGCGGGAGTTCCCATGAGCAGTTCTTC. Protein: CASSQGTSGSSHEQFF.

About this clone: Other DNA sequences in the sample encode the same CDR3. The V call is TRBV18, the J call TRBJ2-1; 13 bases map to TRBD2. The CDR3 has 16 residues. The V gene end was trimmed by 0 bases and the J gene end by 5 bases; junction bases not matched to a gene: 1. CDR1 and CDR2 from the germline V gene are KGHSH and LQKENI. CDR3 DNA sequence: TGTGCCAGCTCACCACCCGGGACTAGCGGGAACAATGAGCAGTTCTTC. The encoded protein is CASSPPGTSGNNEQFF.

The CDR3 sequence: CASKDDRGTVNTEAFF. As DNA, the CDR3 is TGCGCCAGCAAGGATGACAGGGGAACCGTGAACACTGAAGCTTTCTTT. This rearrangement joins TRBV10-2 to TRBJ1-1; TRBD1 agrees at 8 bases. The trim removed 7 bases at V and 0 bases at J, leaving 10 bases unmatched. The V gene's germline CDR1 is WSHSY and CDR2 SAAADI. CDR3 length equals 16 residues.

The CDR3, as DNA: TGCGCCAGCAGCGACAGGGGTGATCGGCCCGGGGAGCTGTTTTTT. Amino acids: CASSDRGDRPGELFF. The chain recombines TRBV5-1 with TRBJ2-2, with 8 bases aligning to TRBD1. The CDR3 has 15 amino acids. J was trimmed by 6 bases and V by 4 bases; bases with no gene match: 8. The V gene's germline CDR1 is SGHRS and CDR2 YFSETQ.

This chain uses TRBV6-5 with TRBJ2-5; 7 positions match TRBD2. Per germline, CDR1 MNHEY and CDR2 SVGAGI. V shed 8 bases and J 3 bases; nucleotides not matched to a gene: 9. The CDR3 covers 14 residues. Written as DNA, the CDR3 is TGTGCCAGCGGGGCTGGTGGGGGGGAAGAGACCCAGTACTTC. This codes for CASGAGGGEETQYF.

This clone was counted only a few times. This sequence joins TRBV3-1 (or the pseudogene TRBV3-2) and TRBJ2-5, with D possibly matching TRBD2 (5 bases). CDR1 LGHDT and CDR2 YNNKEL come from the germline V gene (reference sequence). The CDR3 extends over 16 amino acids. V lost 2 bases to trimming and J lost 4 bases, with 17 bases between them. The CDR3 nucleotides are TGTGCCAGCAGCCAAATTCGAACTAGAGGTATAGAGACCCAGTACTTC. It specifies CASSQIRTRGIETQYF.

Only a few counts were recorded for this clone. This rearrangement joins TRBV27 to TRBJ2-7, with 10 bases that match TRBD2. J lost 5 bases, V lost 5 bases, and 9 bases had no gene match. Germline loops: CDR1 MNHEY, CDR2 SMNVEV (reference sequence). The CDR3 consists of 15 residues. CDR3 nucleotides: TGTGCCAGCAGTATACAGCGGGAGGGCCGCAACGAGCAGTACTTC. It encodes CASSIQREGRNEQYF.

The V and J genes are TRBV27 and TRBJ1-5; D possibly corresponds to TRBD1 (6 bases). The V and J ends lost 5 bases and 2 bases respectively, with 10 bases between them. CDR1 and CDR2 (germline): MNHEY, SMNVEV (reference sequence). The length of the CDR3 is 14 residues. The CDR3 sequence: CASSLNRGNQPQHF. The CDR3 DNA reads TGTGCCAGCAGTCTGAACAGGGGCAATCAGCCCCAGCATTTT.

The chain links TRBV19 to TRBJ2-1; D not resolved. Looked up from germline, CDR1 is LNHDA and CDR2 is SQIVND (reference sequence). V was trimmed by 1 base and J by 2 bases, leaving 12 bases between them. The CDR3 consists of 16 residues. The CDR3 coding sequence is TGTGCCAGTAGTATAGGACGGCAGGCTCCCTACAATGAGCAGTTCTTC. As protein: CASSIGRQAPYNEQFF.

The genes are TRBV28 and TRBJ2-2, with 11 nucleotides matching TRBD2. J lost 3 bases, V lost 5 bases, and 5 bases had no gene match. The germline gives CDR1 MDHEN, CDR2 SYDVKM. The CDR3 is 16 residues long. DNA for the CDR3: TGTGCCAGCAGTAAGAGGGGACTAGCGGACACCGGGGAGCTGTTTTTT. Encoded protein: CASSKRGLADTGELFF.

In DNA form, the CDR3 reads TGTGCCAGTAGTATGCAGGGGGGAGTCGGGGAGCTGTTTTTT. This translates into CASSMQGGVGELFF. The chain uses TRBV19 and TRBJ2-2; tentative D call: TRBD1 (7 bases). This CDR3 is built from 14 residues. V was clipped by 3 bases and J by 7 bases, with 12 bases between them. Germline lookup yields CDR1 LNHDA and CDR2 SQIVND (reference sequence).